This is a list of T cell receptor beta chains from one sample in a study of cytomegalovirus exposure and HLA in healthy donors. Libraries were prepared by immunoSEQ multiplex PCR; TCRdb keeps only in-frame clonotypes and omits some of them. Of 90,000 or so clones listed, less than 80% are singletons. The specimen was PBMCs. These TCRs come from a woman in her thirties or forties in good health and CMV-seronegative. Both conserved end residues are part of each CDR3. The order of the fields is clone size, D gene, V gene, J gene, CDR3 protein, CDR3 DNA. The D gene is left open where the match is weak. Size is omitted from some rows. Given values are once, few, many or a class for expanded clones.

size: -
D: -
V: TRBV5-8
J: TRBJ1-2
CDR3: CASRLGAGAAGYTF
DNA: TGTGCCAGCAGGCTCGGGGCAGGGGCTGCCGGCTACACCTTC

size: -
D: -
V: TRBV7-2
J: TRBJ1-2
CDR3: CASSLDVYNYGYTF
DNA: TGTGCCAGCAGCTTAGATGTCTATAACTATGGCTACACCTTC

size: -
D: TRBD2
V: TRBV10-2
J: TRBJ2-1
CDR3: CASSEASGRAKNNEQFF
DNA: TGCGCCAGCAGTGAGGCTAGCGGGAGGGCCAAAAATAATGAGCAGTTCTTC

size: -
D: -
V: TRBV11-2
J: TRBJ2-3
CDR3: CASTHLPRSTDTQYF
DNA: TGTGCCAGCACCCATCTACCGAGAAGCACAGATACGCAGTATTTT

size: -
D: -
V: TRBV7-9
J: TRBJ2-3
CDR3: CASSLVGGNADTQYF
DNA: TGTGCCAGCAGCTTAGTGGGCGGGAACGCAGATACGCAGTATTTT

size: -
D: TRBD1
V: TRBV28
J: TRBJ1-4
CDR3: CASNRGVDANEKLFF
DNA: TGTGCCAGTAACAGGGGGGTCGACGCTAATGAAAAACTGTTTTTT

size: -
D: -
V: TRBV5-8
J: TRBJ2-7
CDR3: CASRETGSAYEQYF
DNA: TGTGCCAGCAGGGAAACAGGGTCCGCCTACGAGCAGTACTTC

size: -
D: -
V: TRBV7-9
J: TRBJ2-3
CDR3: CASSPVRRRPSDTQYF
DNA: TGTGCCAGCAGCCCTGTGAGGAGACGTCCCTCAGATACGCAGTATTTT

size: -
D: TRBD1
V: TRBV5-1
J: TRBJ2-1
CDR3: CASRWDRFNEQFF
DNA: TGCGCCAGCAGATGGGACAGATTCAATGAGCAGTTCTTC

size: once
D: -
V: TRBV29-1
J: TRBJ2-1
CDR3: CSFSSQRKRDTYNEQFF
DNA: TGCAGCTTTTCGTCCCAGAGGAAGCGGGACACCTACAATGAGCAGTTCTTC

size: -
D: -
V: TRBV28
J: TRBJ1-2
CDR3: CASSPLRIVYGYTF
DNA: TGTGCCAGCAGTCCCCTGAGGATTGTCTATGGCTACACCTTC

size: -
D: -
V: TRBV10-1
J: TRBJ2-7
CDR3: CASSESGRVEQYF
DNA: TGCGCCAGCAGTGAGTCCGGCAGGGTCGAGCAGTACTTC

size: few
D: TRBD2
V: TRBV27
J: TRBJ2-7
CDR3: CASSLGTSGSYEQYF
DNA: TGTGCCAGCAGTTTGGGGACTAGCGGGAGCTACGAGCAGTACTTC

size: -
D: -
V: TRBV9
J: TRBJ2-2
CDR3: CASSPYPGRSTGELFF
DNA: TGTGCCAGCAGCCCCTACCCCGGGAGAAGCACCGGGGAGCTGTTTTTT

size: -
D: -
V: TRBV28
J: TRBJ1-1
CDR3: CASSTPPRGANEAFF
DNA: TGTGCCAGCAGTACTCCCCCCCGGGGGGCCAATGAAGCTTTCTTT

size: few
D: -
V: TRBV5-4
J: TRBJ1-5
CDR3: CASSFQGNQPQHF
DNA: TGTGCCAGCAGCTTTCAGGGTAATCAGCCCCAGCATTTT

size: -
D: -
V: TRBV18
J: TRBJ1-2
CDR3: CASSPWDTFGYTF
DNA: TGTGCCAGCTCACCCTGGGACACATTTGGCTACACCTTC

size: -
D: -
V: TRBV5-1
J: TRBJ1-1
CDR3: CASSSGVAQREAFF
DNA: TGCGCCAGCAGCTCAGGGGTTGCCCAGCGTGAAGCTTTCTTT

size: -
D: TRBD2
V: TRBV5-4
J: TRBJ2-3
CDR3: CASSGTSGVHITDTQYF
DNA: TGTGCCAGCAGCGGGACTAGCGGGGTCCACATCACAGATACGCAGTATTTT

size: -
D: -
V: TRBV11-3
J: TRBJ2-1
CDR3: CASSHSVGGRYNEQFF
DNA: TGTGCCAGCAGCCATAGCGTAGGGGGACGCTACAATGAGCAGTTCTTC

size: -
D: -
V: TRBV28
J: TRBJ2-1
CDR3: CASYYNNEQFF
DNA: TGTGCCAGCTACTATAACAATGAGCAGTTCTTC

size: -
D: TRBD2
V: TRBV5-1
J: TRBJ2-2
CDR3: CASSSTSVTGELFF
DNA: TGCGCCAGCAGCTCCACTAGCGTCACCGGGGAGCTGTTTTTT

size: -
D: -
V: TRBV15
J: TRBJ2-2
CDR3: CATSRENDMTGELFF
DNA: TGTGCCACCAGCAGAGAAAACGACATGACCGGGGAGCTGTTTTTT

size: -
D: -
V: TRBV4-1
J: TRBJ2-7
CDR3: CASSHQRGYEQYF
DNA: TGCGCCAGCAGCCATCAACGGGGTTACGAGCAGTACTTC

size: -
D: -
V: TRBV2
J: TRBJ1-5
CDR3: CASSEFLYSNQPQHF
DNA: TGTGCCAGCAGTGAGTTTCTTTATAGCAATCAGCCCCAGCATTTT

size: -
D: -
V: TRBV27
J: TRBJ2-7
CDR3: CVRQGLSYEQYF
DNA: TGTGTGAGACAGGGACTCTCCTACGAGCAGTACTTC

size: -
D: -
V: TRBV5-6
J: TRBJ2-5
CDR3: CASSYWGRETQYF
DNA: TGTGCCAGCAGCTATTGGGGGCGGGAGACCCAGTACTTC

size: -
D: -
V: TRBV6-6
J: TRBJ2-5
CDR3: CASSSRDWAQETQYF
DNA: TGTGCCAGCAGTTCCCGGGACTGGGCCCAAGAGACCCAGTACTTC

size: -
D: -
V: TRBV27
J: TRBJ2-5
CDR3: CASSPSIGGETQYF
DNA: TGTGCCAGCAGTCCCTCAATCGGGGGAGAGACCCAGTACTTC

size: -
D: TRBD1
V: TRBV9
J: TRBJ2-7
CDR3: CASSAPTGTPDEQYF
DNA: TGTGCCAGCAGCGCCCCGACAGGGACCCCTGACGAGCAGTACTTC

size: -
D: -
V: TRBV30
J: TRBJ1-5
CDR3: CAWSATRVSDSNQPQHF
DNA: TGTGCCTGGAGTGCGACAAGGGTTAGCGATAGCAATCAGCCCCAGCATTTT

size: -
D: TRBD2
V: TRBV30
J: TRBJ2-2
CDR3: CAWSERTSGRHTGELFF
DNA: TGTGCCTGGAGTGAAAGGACTAGCGGGAGACACACCGGGGAGCTGTTTTTT

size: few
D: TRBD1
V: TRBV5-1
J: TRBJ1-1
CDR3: CASSWATGLNTEAFF
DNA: TGCGCCAGCAGCTGGGCGACAGGGTTAAACACTGAAGCTTTCTTT

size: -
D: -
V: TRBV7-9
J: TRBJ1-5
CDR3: CASSPGSLNQPQHF
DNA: TGTGCCAGCAGTCCCGGGAGCCTCAATCAGCCCCAGCATTTT

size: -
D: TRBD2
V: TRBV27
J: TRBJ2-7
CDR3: CASSFSGTSGRNYEQYF
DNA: TGTGCCAGCAGTTTCTCCGGGACTAGCGGGAGAAACTACGAGCAGTACTTC

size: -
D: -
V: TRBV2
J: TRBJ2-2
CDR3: CASNLKEGRELFF
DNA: TGTGCCAGCAACCTTAAGGAGGGGAGGGAGCTGTTTTTT

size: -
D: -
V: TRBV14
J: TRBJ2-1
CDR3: CASSHGLSTYNEQFF
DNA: TGTGCCAGCAGCCACGGACTATCTACCTACAATGAGCAGTTCTTC

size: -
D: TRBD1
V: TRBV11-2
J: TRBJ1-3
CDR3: CASSKGTGPSSGNTIYF
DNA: TGTGCCAGCAGCAAGGGGACAGGGCCCAGCTCTGGAAACACCATATATTTT

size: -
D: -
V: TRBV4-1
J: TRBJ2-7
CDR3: CASSSPSRRREQYF
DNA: TGCGCCAGCAGCTCACCGTCTCGGAGACGGGAGCAGTACTTC

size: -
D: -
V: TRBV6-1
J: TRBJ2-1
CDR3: CATSGTYRDEQFF
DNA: TGTGCCACCTCCGGGACTTATCGCGATGAGCAGTTCTTC

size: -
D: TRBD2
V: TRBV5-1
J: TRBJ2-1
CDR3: CASSLSGNSYNEQFF
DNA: TGCGCCAGCAGCCTTAGCGGGAACTCATACAATGAGCAGTTCTTC

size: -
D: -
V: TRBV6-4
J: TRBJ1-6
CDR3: CASSRDSRSPLHF
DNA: TGTGCCAGCAGCCGGGACTCCAGATCACCCCTCCACTTT

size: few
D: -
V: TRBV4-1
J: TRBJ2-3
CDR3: CASSPTFDTQYF
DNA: TGCGCCAGCAGCCCGACTTTTGATACGCAGTATTTT

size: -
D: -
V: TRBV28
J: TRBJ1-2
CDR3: CASSPPGGYGYTF
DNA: TGTGCCAGCAGCCCCCCGGGTGGCTATGGCTACACCTTC

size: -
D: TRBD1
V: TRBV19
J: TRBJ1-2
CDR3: CASSMERGHGNYGYTF
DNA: TGTGCCAGTAGTATGGAGAGGGGGCATGGAAACTATGGCTACACCTTC

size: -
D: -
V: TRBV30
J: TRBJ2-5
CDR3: CAWYSSMFGETQYF
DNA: TGTGCCTGGTATTCTAGCATGTTTGGAGAGACCCAGTACTTC

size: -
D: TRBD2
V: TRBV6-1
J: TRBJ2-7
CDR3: CASSDGGVSYEQYF
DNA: TGTGCCAGCAGTGATGGGGGGGTCTCCTACGAGCAGTACTTC

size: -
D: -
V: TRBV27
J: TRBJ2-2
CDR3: CASRGASTGELFF
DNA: TGTGCCAGCAGGGGGGCGAGCACCGGGGAGCTGTTTTTT

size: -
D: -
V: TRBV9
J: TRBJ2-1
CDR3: CASSSLGGGRGNEQFF
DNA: TGTGCCAGCAGCTCCCTTGGGGGCGGGAGAGGTAATGAGCAGTTCTTC

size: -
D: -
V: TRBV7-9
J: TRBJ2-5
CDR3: CASRSFAAETQYF
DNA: TGTGCCAGCAGGTCCTTCGCGGCCGAGACCCAGTACTTC

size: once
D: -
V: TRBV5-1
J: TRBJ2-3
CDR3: CASSYQGPRRYF
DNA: TGCGCCAGCAGTTATCAGGGCCCGAGGCGGTATTTT

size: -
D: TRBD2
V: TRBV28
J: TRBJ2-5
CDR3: CASSLVVAGGFETQYF
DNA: TGTGCCAGCAGTTTAGTGGTAGCGGGAGGTTTTGAGACCCAGTACTTC

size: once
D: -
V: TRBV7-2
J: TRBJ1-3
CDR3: CASSFGGHSGNTIYF
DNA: TGTGCCAGCAGCTTTGGTGGCCACTCTGGAAACACCATATATTTT

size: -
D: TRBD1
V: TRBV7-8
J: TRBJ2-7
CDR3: CASRFRDRGSYEQYF
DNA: TGTGCCAGCAGGTTCCGGGACAGGGGCTCCTACGAGCAGTACTTC

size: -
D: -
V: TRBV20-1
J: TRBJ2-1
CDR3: CGALNEQFF
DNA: TGCGGGGCGTTGAATGAGCAGTTCTTC